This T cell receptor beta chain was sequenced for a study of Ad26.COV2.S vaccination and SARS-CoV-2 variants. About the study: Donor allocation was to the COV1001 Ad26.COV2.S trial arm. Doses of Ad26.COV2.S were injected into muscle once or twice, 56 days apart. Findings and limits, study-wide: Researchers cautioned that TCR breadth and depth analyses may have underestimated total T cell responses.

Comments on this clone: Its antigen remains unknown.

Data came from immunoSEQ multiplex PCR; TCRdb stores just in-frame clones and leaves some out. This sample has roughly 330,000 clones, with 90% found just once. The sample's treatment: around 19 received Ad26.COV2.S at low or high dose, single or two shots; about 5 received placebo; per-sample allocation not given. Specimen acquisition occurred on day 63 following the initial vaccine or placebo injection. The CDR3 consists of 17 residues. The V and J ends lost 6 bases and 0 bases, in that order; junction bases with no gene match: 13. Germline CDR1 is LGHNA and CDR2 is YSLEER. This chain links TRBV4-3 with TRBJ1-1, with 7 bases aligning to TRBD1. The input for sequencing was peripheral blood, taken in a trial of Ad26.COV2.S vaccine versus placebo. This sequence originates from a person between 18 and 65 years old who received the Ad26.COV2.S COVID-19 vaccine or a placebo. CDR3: CASRLGGGGFMNTEAFF. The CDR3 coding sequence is TGCGCCAGCAGGTTAGGGGGCGGGGGTTTTATGAACACTGAAGCTTTCTTT.